This T cell receptor (beta chain) was profiled in a study of blood T cell repertoires in COVID-19. Study context: Acute and convalescent COVID-19 specimens originated in the United States, Italy and Spain.

CDR3 length equals 17 residues. Germline V CDR1 and CDR2: SGHTA, FQGNSA. Trimming removed 1 base from V and 1 base from J, with 16 bases in between. As processed by the authors: Quantification of nucleated cells was approximated via reference gene primer amplification. Here immunoSEQ multiplex PCR was the method, and the copy in TCRdb shows in-frame clones only, minus some. For V, J and clone size, that table is used; D and trimming come from the DNA. This sample has 150,000 to 200,000 clones; roughly 90% occur once, and the top ten carry roughly 6.7%. Specimen: peripheral blood. The sequence was collected from a man aged 40-49 years with acute or convalescent COVID-19. The J gene is TRBJ1-1, the V gene TRBV7-2; D perhaps matches TRBD1 (5 bases). CDR3 in amino acids: CASSLVGLGGRNTEAFF. Written as DNA, the CDR3 is TGTGCCAGCAGCTTAGTCGGTCTGGGGGGAAGGAACACTGAAGCTTTCTTT.